What follows are 15 T cell receptor beta chains derived from one specimen sequenced in a study of cytomegalovirus exposure and HLA in healthy donors. PCR amplification relied on 60 Vbeta primers (plus 13 Jbeta primers). Sequencing used immunoSEQ multiplex PCR; TCRdb keeps in-frame clones, though not all of them. The sample has approximately 59,000 clones; 60% to 80% are singletons. Sequenced input: PBMCs. Receptors were obtained from a girl under 18 in good health and CMV-seropositive.

CDR3 DNA sequence: TGTGCCAGCAGCCCGAACGGGAGTCCCAATGAGCAGTTCTTC. This translates into CASSPNGSPNEQFF. V gene TRBV27 combines with J gene TRBJ2-1; maybe TRBD2 (6 bases). The germline CDR1 and CDR2 sequences are MNHEY and SMNVEV (reference sequence). The CDR3 runs 14 residues. The ends were cut back, 6 bases at V and 6 bases at J, with 15 bases in the middle.

This clone has more than one count but fewer than ten. The genes are TRBV28 and TRBJ1-4; 11 bases match TRBD1. CDR1 and CDR2 (germline): MDHEN, SYDVKM. After removal of 3 bases from V and 11 bases from J, the junction contained 8 bases not matched to a gene. CDR3 length: 15 residues. For the CDR3, the DNA is TGTGCCAGCAGTTTTGGGGGGGACAGGGGGGGGAAACTGTTTTTT. This gives the protein CASSFGGDRGGKLFF.

Here the CDR3 DNA reads TGCGCCAGCAGCTCGGAAGACGGGGTTTCACCCCTCCACTTT. This encodes CASSSEDGVSPLHF. This chain joins TRBV5-1 and TRBJ1-6; D gene ambiguous. The germline CDR1 and CDR2 sequences are SGHRS and YFSETQ. CDR3 size: 14 residues. The ends were cut back, 3 bases at V and 9 bases at J, with 13 bases in the middle.

The rearrangement links TRBV5-4 to TRBJ1-6, with TRBD1 as a possible D gene (5 bases). The CDR3 spans 15 residues. V lost 4 bases to trimming and J lost 7 bases, with 15 bases between them. CDR1 SGHNT and CDR2 YYREEE come from the germline V gene (reference sequence). CDR3 in DNA: TGTGCCAGCAGCCCCGATTTGGGGCAGAATTCACCCCTCCACTTT. Translating it yields CASSPDLGQNSPLHF.

The chain links TRBV11-2 to TRBJ1-2; possible D gene TRBD1, 5 bases. The CDR3 runs to 12 residues. Trimming stripped 4 bases from V and 8 bases from J, with 11 bases between. Looked up from germline, CDR1 is SGHAT and CDR2 is FQNNGV. Here the CDR3 DNA reads TGTGCCAGCAGCTCTTCAGGGTTAGGCTACACCTTC. This sequence encodes CASSSSGLGYTF.

The genes are TRBV9 and TRBJ1-5; weak D call: TRBD1 (6 bases). Per germline, CDR1 SGDLS and CDR2 YYNGEE. Trimming removed 2 bases at V and 5 bases at J, with 11 bases between. There are 14 residues in the CDR3. The CDR3 here is CASSVSGEDQPQHF. CDR3 coding DNA: TGTGCCAGCAGCGTGTCAGGGGAAGATCAGCCCCAGCATTTT.

The chain has TRBV5-6 and TRBJ1-2, with a possible D match to TRBD1 (6 bases). V was pared by 0 bases and J by 10 bases, with 10 bases between. The CDR3 extends over 12 amino acids. Looked up from germline, CDR1 is SGHDT and CDR2 is YYEEEE. CDR3 loop: CASSLVGDNYTF. The CDR3 bases are TGTGCCAGCAGCTTGGTGGGGGACAACTACACCTTC.

V is TRBV5-6 and J is TRBJ1-1; tentative D call: TRBD1 (5 bases). The CDR3 loop spans 14 amino acids. In germline, CDR1 is SGHDT, CDR2 YYEEEE. The V gene lost 4 bases and the J gene lost 8 bases, with 18 bases spanning the gap. The CDR3 coding sequence is TGTGCCAGCAGCCCCTTCGGGGGGGTTCCAGAAGCTTTCTTT. It specifies CASSPFGGVPEAFF.

The rearrangement joins TRBV5-4 to TRBJ2-3, with 13 bases lining up with TRBD2. Germline V gene lookup returns CDR1 SGHNT and CDR2 YYREEE (reference sequence). The CDR3 runs to 17 residues. After removal of 4 bases from V and 6 bases from J, the junction contained 11 bases not matched to a gene. The CDR3 loop reads CASSTRTSGSNVDTQYF. The CDR3 DNA reads TGTGCCAGCAGCACCCGGACTAGCGGGAGTAATGTGGATACGCAGTATTTT.

The rearrangement joins TRBV9 to TRBJ1-1; D may be TRBD1 (5 bases). CDR1 and CDR2 (germline): SGDLS, YYNGEE. V lost 4 bases and J 4 bases, leaving 14 bases between the germline ends. This CDR3 region has 14 residues. Here the CDR3 reads CASSLGGGGTEAFF. The CDR3 DNA reads as TGTGCCAGCAGCCTAGGTGGGGGGGGCACTGAAGCTTTCTTT.

Only a few counts were recorded for this clone. The rearrangement joins TRBV6-5 to TRBJ2-1; TRBD2 aligns across 13 bases. V was pared by 8 bases and J by 9 bases, with 4 bases of the junction left unmatched. The CDR3 totals 13 residues. Germline lookup yields CDR1 MNHEY and CDR2 SVGAGI. DNA for the CDR3: TGTGCCAGCGGACTAGCGGGAGAGGGTGAGCAGTTCTTC. It is translated as CASGLAGEGEQFF.

This chain connects TRBV4-2 to TRBJ2-1; TRBD2 might be the D (6 bases). V shed 3 bases and J shed 5 bases, with 17 bases lying between them. This CDR3 has 16 residues. CDR1 and CDR2 from the germline V gene are LGHNA and YNFKEQ. The chain's CDR3 is CASSHWGVQRDNEQFF. The CDR3 DNA reads TGTGCCAGCAGCCATTGGGGGGTACAGCGAGACAATGAGCAGTTCTTC.

Concerning this clone itself: A junction end diverges from the germline sequence, so it may reflect a read error. The chain couples TRBV7-9 to TRBJ2-7; 10 bases are shared with TRBD2. This CDR3 is built from 12 residues. Germline loops: CDR1 SEHNR, CDR2 FQNEAQ (reference sequence). The CDR3: CASSLDGTSVPF. The CDR3 DNA follows: TGTGCCAGCAGCTTAGACGGGACTAGCGTTCCGTTC.

The chain combines TRBV28 with TRBJ2-7; D call uncertain. This CDR3 comprises 9 residues. V gave up 7 bases and J gave up 5 bases, with 3 bases separating them. The V gene's germline CDR1 is MDHEN and CDR2 SYDVKM. The CDR3 spells CASINEQYF. CDR3 in DNA: TGTGCCAGCATTAACGAGCAGTACTTC. The whole variable domain, filled in from reference TRBV28 and TRBJ2-7, reads DVKVTQSSRYLVKRTGEKVFLECVQDMDHENMFWYRQDPGLGLRLIYFSYDVKMKEKGDIPEGYSVSREKKERFSLILESASTNQTSMYLCASINEQYFGPGTRLTVT.

The chain links TRBV12-5 to TRBJ2-7; weak D call: TRBD2 (5 bases). This CDR3 has 15 residues. Trimming stripped 4 bases from V and 4 bases from J, with 17 bases between. Germline V gives CDR1 LGHNT, CDR2 FRNRAP. CDR3 region: CASGSYPRAQYEQYF. The CDR3 DNA reads as TGTGCTAGTGGTTCGTATCCGCGGGCTCAATACGAGCAGTACTTC. Using reference TRBV12-5 and TRBJ2-7 for the parts outside the CDR3, the full variable domain is DARVTQTPRHKVTEMGQEVTMRCQPILGHNTVFWYRQTMMQGLELLAYFRNRAPLDDSGMPKDRFSAEMPDATLATLKIQPSEPRDSAVYFCASGSYPRAQYEQYFGPGTRLTVT.